This T cell receptor beta chain was sequenced in a study of blood T cell repertoires in COVID-19. Study overall: Samples taken during acute and convalescent COVID-19 were collected in the United States, Italy and Spain. Nucleic acid was either cDNA or gDNA, and it came from T cells, B-cell-depleted T cells, or PBMCs.

Original processing methods: Estimates of nucleated cell counts were drawn from the amplification of reference gene primers. Data came from immunoSEQ multiplex PCR; TCRdb stores just in-frame clones and leaves some out. V and J calls and clone size follow that table, whereas D and trimming were derived from the DNA. Of roughly 230,000 clones listed, 82% were seen once; the top ten hold 3.6%. The CDR3 length is 16 residues. The germline gives CDR1 SGHTA, CDR2 FQGNSA. Trimming cost V 4 bases and J 1 base; bases outside gene matches: 4. The chain couples TRBV7-2 to TRBJ2-3, with 11 bases aligning to TRBD2. The sequenced sample consisted of peripheral blood. The sequence was collected from a woman of 80 years or more with acute or convalescent COVID-19. CDR3 nucleotides: TGTGCCAGCAGCTCTGTGACTAGCGGGGGCACAGATACGCAGTATTTT. The encoded protein is CASSSVTSGGTDTQYF.